This T cell receptor beta chain was sequenced in a study of blood T cell repertoires in COVID-19. Study at large: Sample material is recorded as cDNA or gDNA derived from T cells, B-cell-depleted T cells, or PBMCs.

TCRdb keeps only in-frame clones here, not all; method: immunoSEQ multiplex PCR. The data show roughly 330,000 clones, roughly 90% seen once. The TCR sequence derives from a woman between 45 and 65 years old with active or convalescent COVID-19. The source material was peripheral blood.

The CDR3 region has the DNA TGTGCCAGCAGCTTGGAGACCGGGGCCAACGTCCTGACTTTC. The encoded protein is CASSLETGANVLTF. The genes are TRBV7-9 and TRBJ2-6; D is undetermined. The ends were cut back, 3 bases at V and 4 bases at J, with 7 bases in the middle. CDR1 and CDR2 (germline): SEHNR, FQNEAQ (reference sequence). The CDR3 consists of 14 residues.